This T cell receptor beta chain was identified during a study of T-cell reconstitution after alpha-beta-depleted transplantation in children (dated by TCRdb to 2016 to 2018). The study in broad terms: The study quantitatively tracked T-cell immune reconstitution after TCRalphabeta/CD19-depleted allogeneic hematopoietic cell transplantation in children using TCR repertoire profiling. Summary of the overall study and its limitations: In some patients, high TCRbeta diversity at day 60 was attributed to recipient T cells and intrathymic progenitors that had survived conditioning. About two months after transplant, the apparently early recovery of alphabetaT-cell counts reportedly depended on just several hundred clones that had expanded rapidly and came from non-depleted graft cells. The frequencies of hyperexpanded clones fell over the following months, and after one year, T-cell counts and TCRbeta diversity were mostly attributed to newly produced T cells.

The library was produced with PCR. Sequenced on an Illumina HiSeq 2500. TCR library preparation used molecular barcoding, with unique molecular identifiers applied to normalize quantification of the TCRbeta repertoire. TCRdb cleaned the public reads at Q25 with fastp, built clones with MiXCR and kept in-frame beta chains. One record per CDR3 amino acid sequence lists the most common genes and DNA. The sample yields roughly 400,000 distinct CDR3 sequences; roughly two fifths were counted once. The top ten clones comprise approximately 25% of the sample. A note on this clonotype: Its antigen has not been determined. Qualities for individual bases were not recorded, and no much larger clone is one base off.

The treatment or condition label on this specimen signifies: allogeneic hematopoietic cell transplantation with graft depleted of TCRalphabeta T cells and CD19 B cells. The children who served as transplant recipients had been given grafts of TCRalphabeta/CD19-depleted allogeneic hematopoietic cells. For CDR1 and CDR2, the germline V gene lists ENHRY and SYGVKD. The CDR3 spans 13 residues, from the cysteine through the phenylalanine. Just CDR3 DNA is preserved here, 39 bases in frame from base 1. Relative to germline, V is missing 6 bases and J is missing 10 bases, with 6 bases of the junction outside any gene match.

The chain is made from TRBV10-3 and TRBJ1-6, and 7 junction bases match TRBD1. The material was PBMCs, obtained before TCRalphabeta/CD19-depleted stem cell transplant. The clonotype comes from a girl aged 2 to 10 with aplastic anemia, due to receive a stem cell transplant. The base sequence is TGTGCCATCAGCGTTACAGGGGAATCACCCCTCCACTTT. Its protein reads: CAISVTGESPLHF.